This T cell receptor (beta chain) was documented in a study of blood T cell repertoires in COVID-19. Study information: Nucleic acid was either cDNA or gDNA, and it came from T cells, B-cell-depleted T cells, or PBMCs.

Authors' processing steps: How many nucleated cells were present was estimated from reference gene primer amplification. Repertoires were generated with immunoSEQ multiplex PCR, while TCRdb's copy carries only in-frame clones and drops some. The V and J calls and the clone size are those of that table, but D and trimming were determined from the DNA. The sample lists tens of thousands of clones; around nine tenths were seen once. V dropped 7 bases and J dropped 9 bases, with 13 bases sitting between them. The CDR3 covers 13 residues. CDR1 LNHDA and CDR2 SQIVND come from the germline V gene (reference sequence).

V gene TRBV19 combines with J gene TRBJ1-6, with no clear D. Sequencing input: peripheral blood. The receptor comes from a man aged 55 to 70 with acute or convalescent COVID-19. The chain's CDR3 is CASTALGSSPLHF. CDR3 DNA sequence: TGTGCCAGTACAGCCTTGGGCAGTTCACCCCTCCACTTT.